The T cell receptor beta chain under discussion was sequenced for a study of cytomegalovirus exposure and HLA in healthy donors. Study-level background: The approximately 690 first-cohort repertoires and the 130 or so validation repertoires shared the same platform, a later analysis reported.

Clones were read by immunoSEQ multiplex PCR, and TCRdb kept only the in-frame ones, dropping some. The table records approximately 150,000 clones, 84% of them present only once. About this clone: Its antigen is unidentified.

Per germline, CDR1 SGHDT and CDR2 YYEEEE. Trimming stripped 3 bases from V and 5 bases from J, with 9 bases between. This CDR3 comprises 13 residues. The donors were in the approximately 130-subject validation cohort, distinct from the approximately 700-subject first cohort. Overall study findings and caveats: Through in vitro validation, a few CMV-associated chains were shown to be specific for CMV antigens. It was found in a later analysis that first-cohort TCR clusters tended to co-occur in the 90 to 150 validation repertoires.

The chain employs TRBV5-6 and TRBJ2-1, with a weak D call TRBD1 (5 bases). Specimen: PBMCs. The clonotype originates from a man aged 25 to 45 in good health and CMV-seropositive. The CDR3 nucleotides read TGTGCCAGCAGCTCCAGGGTAAACAATGAGCAGTTCTTC. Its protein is CASSSRVNNEQFF.